This T cell receptor beta chain was retrieved from a study of blood T cells in healthy people across ages. Points from the study as a whole: Whereas aged donors had fewer naive CD4+ cells, long-lived donors had more of them and higher diversity. The authors considered diversity estimates from one million T cells to be underestimates.

The study recruited healthy Caucasian donors from Russia who were aged about 6 to 95. As concerns this clonotype: What it binds is unknown.

This CDR3 is built from 18 residues. The junction had 15 bases not matched to a gene; V was cut back by 6 bases and J by 1 base. Germline V gene sequence: CDR1 SGHTA, CDR2 FQGNSA. A sample-barcoded 5' primer and a J-beta primer mix were used in a second PCR of roughly 7 to 12 cycles. TCRdb independently ran MiXCR on the 5' RACE reads; one entry per CDR3 protein. The sample records under 850,000 distinct CDR3 sequences, approximately 35% being singletons. The sequence derives from a man aged 18 to 30 in good health. Sample: blood. V usage is TRBV7-2 and J usage is TRBJ2-4; 7 bases align to TRBD1. The CDR3 DNA is TGTGCCAGCAGTTTCCGGCGGAGTCAGACAGGGGCCAAAAACATTCAGTACTTC. Translating gives CASSFRRSQTGAKNIQYF.